These 8 T cell receptor beta chains share one sample of origin, sequenced in a study of shared clonotypes between healthy human individuals. TCRdb's table, derived via immunoSEQ multiplex PCR, lists solely in-frame clones and lacks some. In the table there are about half a million clones, roughly 80% of which are singletons. The material sequenced was PBMCs. The receptors originated from a woman aged 40 to 50 in good health. Some clones in this sample may be carry-over from other donors' samples.

A few counts support this clone. The CDR3, as DNA: TGTGCCAGCAGTTCCAGACTAGCGGGAAACACAGATACGCAGTATTTT. Encoded protein: CASSSRLAGNTDTQYF. The chain employs TRBV27 and TRBJ2-3; 11 nucleotides line up with TRBD2. Per germline, CDR1 MNHEY and CDR2 SMNVEV (reference sequence). V lost 4 bases to trimming and J lost 2 bases; unmatched junction nucleotides: 5. The CDR3 sequence is 16 residues long.

The count of this clone is one. CDR3 sequence reads: CASSLWGLQPSTDTQYF. The DNA for the CDR3 is TGTGCCAGCAGTTTATGGGGACTTCAACCTAGCACAGATACGCAGTATTTT. The chain has TRBV28 and TRBJ2-3; D may be TRBD2 (6 bases). The germline V gene has CDR1 MDHEN and CDR2 SYDVKM. The CDR3 totals 17 residues. The ends were cut back, 0 bases at V and 0 bases at J, with 13 bases in the middle. The full variable domain, rest sourced from reference TRBV28 and TRBJ2-3, is DVKVTQSSRYLVKRTGEKVFLECVQDMDHENMFWYRQDPGLGLRLIYFSYDVKMKEKGDIPEGYSVSREKKERFSLILESASTNQTSMYLCASSLWGLQPSTDTQYFGPGTRLTVL.

This rearrangement joins TRBV6-1 to TRBJ2-3; 7 nucleotides match TRBD2. This CDR3 has 16 amino acids. Germline V gene data show CDR1 as MNHNS and CDR2 as SASEGT. The J segment lost 2 bases and the V segment lost 2 bases, leaving 7 bases of the junction unmatched. CDR3 region: CASSENRAGVTDTQYF. The CDR3 coding sequence is TGTGCCAGCAGTGAAAATCGGGCGGGGGTCACAGATACGCAGTATTTT.

The rearrangement uses TRBV7-9 and TRBJ2-1; TRBD2 matches 7 bases. Germline V CDR1 and CDR2: SEHNR, FQNEAQ (reference sequence). This CDR3 region has 11 residues. With 6 bases clipped from V and 7 bases from J, the junction kept 0 bases outside the gene matches. The CDR3 sequence: CASRGGNEQFF. CDR3 bases: TGTGCCAGCAGGGGGGGGAATGAGCAGTTCTTC.

V usage is TRBV7-9 and J usage is TRBJ2-7, with 9 bases fitting TRBD2. In germline, CDR1 is SEHNR, CDR2 FQNEAQ (reference sequence). Germline trimming cut 5 bases from V and 4 bases from J; bases unmatched to any gene: 6. The CDR3 runs 14 residues. The CDR3: CASSTTSGNYEQYF. The DNA of the CDR3 is TGTGCCAGCAGCACGACTAGCGGCAATTACGAGCAGTACTTC.

With respect to this clone: Within the sample, other DNA sequences also encode this same CDR3. The rearrangement joins TRBV6-1 to TRBJ2-2; TRBD1 might be the D (5 bases). The CDR3 loop spans 14 amino acids. Germline-derived CDR1 and CDR2 are MNHNS and SASEGT. V lost 6 bases and J 5 bases, leaving 13 bases between the germline ends. The CDR3 protein is CASRGQGGTGELFF. Here the CDR3 DNA reads TGTGCCAGCAGGGGCCAGGGTGGGACCGGGGAGCTGTTTTTT.

The sample holds one count of this clone. The J gene is TRBJ2-1, the V gene TRBV5-4; TRBD2 agrees at 8 bases. The junction had 8 bases not matched to a gene; V was cut back by 6 bases and J by 3 bases. Germline V gives CDR1 SGHNT, CDR2 YYREEE (reference sequence). The CDR3 is 15 residues long. CDR3 DNA sequence: TGTGCCAGCAAGAAACTAGCGGATGGCTACAATGAGCAGTTCTTC. This codes for CASKKLADGYNEQFF.

This clone has a handful of counts. The J gene is TRBJ2-6, the V gene TRBV5-1; 7 bases agree with TRBD1. V trimming: 4 bases; J trimming: 0 bases; junction bases outside the gene matches: 4. Germline values: CDR1 SGHRS, CDR2 YFSETQ. The CDR3 length is 16 residues. Here the CDR3 reads CASSLGQSSGANVLTF. The DNA of the CDR3 is TGCGCCAGCAGCCTGGGACAGAGCTCTGGGGCCAACGTCCTGACTTTC.